The rows below give T cell receptor beta chains drawn from one sample of a study of lymphopenia after photon versus proton radiotherapy. TCRdb's table, derived via immunoSEQ multiplex PCR, lists solely in-frame clones and lacks some. Here the sample spans under 70,000 clones, 85% to 95% being singletons. The starting material was peripheral blood, obtained from a patient treated with photon-based radiotherapy. The receptors were gathered from a woman aged 40 to 49 with cholangiocarcinoma. The CDR3 runs from the conserved cysteine through the conserved F or W. D genes are given only for firm matches. Where a row states a size, it is once, few, many or the class of an expanded clone; other rows omit it.

j_gene: TRBJ1-6
v_gene: TRBV7-9
abundance: once
d_gene: NA
CDR3aa: CASSLDSLNSPLHF
CDR3nt: TGTGCCAGCAGCCTGGACAGTCTTAATTCACCCCTCCACTTT

j_gene: TRBJ2-5
v_gene: TRBV5-1
abundance: NA
d_gene: TRBD2
CDR3aa: CASSASPTSGRETQYF
CDR3nt: TGCGCCAGCAGCGCTAGCCCGACTAGCGGGAGGGAGACCCAGTACTTC

j_gene: TRBJ2-7
v_gene: TRBV7-2
abundance: NA
d_gene: NA
CDR3aa: CASSSQSGEQYF
CDR3nt: TGTGCCAGCAGCTCCCAGTCGGGGGAGCAGTACTTC

j_gene: TRBJ2-7
v_gene: TRBV28
abundance: NA
d_gene: NA
CDR3aa: CASSFLYEQYF
CDR3nt: TGTGCCAGCAGTTTCCTCTACGAGCAGTACTTC

j_gene: TRBJ1-1
v_gene: TRBV7-7
abundance: NA
d_gene: TRBD1
CDR3aa: CATQQGEVNTEAFF
CDR3nt: TGTGCTACCCAGCAGGGGGAGGTGAACACTGAAGCTTTCTTT

j_gene: TRBJ1-2
v_gene: TRBV7-2
abundance: once
d_gene: NA
CDR3aa: CASTPKDAGIYGYTF
CDR3nt: TGTGCCAGCACCCCTAAGGACGCGGGGATCTATGGCTACACCTTC

j_gene: TRBJ1-1
v_gene: TRBV6-4
abundance: NA
d_gene: NA
CDR3aa: CASSDQGTAGATFF
CDR3nt: TGTGCCAGCAGTGACCAAGGGACCGCGGGCGCAACTTTCTTT

j_gene: TRBJ2-5
v_gene: TRBV6-1
abundance: NA
d_gene: NA
CDR3aa: CASTSMGGQTQYF
CDR3nt: TGTGCCAGCACCTCGATGGGGGGACAGACCCAGTACTTC

j_gene: TRBJ2-2
v_gene: TRBV28
abundance: NA
d_gene: NA
CDR3aa: CASVWANTGELFF
CDR3nt: TGTGCCAGCGTTTGGGCCAACACCGGGGAGCTGTTTTTT

j_gene: TRBJ1-5
v_gene: TRBV7-9
abundance: NA
d_gene: NA
CDR3aa: CASSSARDQPQHF
CDR3nt: TGTGCCAGCAGCTCGGCTAGGGATCAGCCCCAGCATTTT

j_gene: TRBJ1-6
v_gene: TRBV6-5
abundance: NA
d_gene: TRBD1
CDR3aa: CASSYTAGTGASPLHF
CDR3nt: TGTGCCAGCAGTTACACTGCCGGGACAGGGGCCTCACCCCTCCACTTT

j_gene: TRBJ1-1
v_gene: TRBV7-3
abundance: NA
d_gene: NA
CDR3aa: CASSSVNTEAFF
CDR3nt: TGTGCCAGCAGCTCCGTAAACACTGAAGCTTTCTTT

j_gene: TRBJ1-1
v_gene: TRBV10-1
abundance: NA
d_gene: TRBD1
CDR3aa: CASSAVPDRARMNTEAFF
CDR3nt: TGCGCCAGCAGCGCCGTCCCCGACAGGGCTAGAATGAACACTGAAGCTTTCTTT

j_gene: TRBJ2-1
v_gene: TRBV19
abundance: NA
d_gene: NA
CDR3aa: CASSIHPRQYNEQFF
CDR3nt: TGTGCCAGTAGTATACATCCGAGACAGTACAATGAGCAGTTCTTC

j_gene: TRBJ2-2
v_gene: TRBV30
abundance: NA
d_gene: TRBD1
CDR3aa: CATKGGQGAGNTGELFF
CDR3nt: TGTGCCACAAAGGGAGGACAGGGGGCAGGGAACACCGGGGAGCTGTTTTTT

j_gene: TRBJ1-2
v_gene: TRBV27
abundance: NA
d_gene: NA
CDR3aa: CASSFSSGISNYGYTF
CDR3nt: TGTGCCAGCAGTTTCTCCTCGGGGATTTCTAACTATGGCTACACCTTC

j_gene: TRBJ2-2
v_gene: TRBV27
abundance: few
d_gene: NA
CDR3aa: CASSLARAGELFF
CDR3nt: TGTGCCAGCAGTCTAGCTCGAGCCGGGGAGCTGTTTTTT

j_gene: TRBJ2-7
v_gene: TRBV7-9
abundance: NA
d_gene: TRBD2
CDR3aa: CASSLDGGRGQQYF
CDR3nt: TGTGCCAGCAGCTTAGATGGCGGGAGAGGCCAGCAGTACTTC

j_gene: TRBJ1-1
v_gene: TRBV18
abundance: NA
d_gene: NA
CDR3aa: CASSPPQEWMGAFF
CDR3nt: TGTGCCAGCTCACCACCCCAGGAGTGGATGGGGGCTTTCTTT

j_gene: TRBJ1-1
v_gene: TRBV27
abundance: NA
d_gene: NA
CDR3aa: CASSLVPGGDTEAFF
CDR3nt: TGTGCCAGCAGTCTCGTCCCGGGGGGGGACACTGAAGCTTTCTTT

j_gene: TRBJ1-5
v_gene: TRBV9
abundance: NA
d_gene: NA
CDR3aa: CASSVGGEGQPQHF
CDR3nt: TGTGCCAGCAGCGTGGGAGGGGAAGGTCAGCCCCAGCATTTT

j_gene: TRBJ1-5
v_gene: TRBV6-6
abundance: NA
d_gene: NA
CDR3aa: CASSLGPRASNQPQHF
CDR3nt: TGTGCCAGCAGCCTGGGACCACGGGCGAGCAATCAGCCCCAGCATTTT

j_gene: TRBJ1-1
v_gene: TRBV28
abundance: NA
d_gene: NA
CDR3aa: CASRRPPNTEAFF
CDR3nt: TGTGCCAGCAGGCGACCGCCGAACACTGAAGCTTTCTTT

j_gene: TRBJ2-5
v_gene: TRBV15
abundance: NA
d_gene: NA
CDR3aa: CATSGFLGGAQYF
CDR3nt: TGTGCCACCAGCGGATTCTTGGGGGGTGCCCAGTACTTC

j_gene: TRBJ1-2
v_gene: TRBV6-6
abundance: NA
d_gene: NA
CDR3aa: CASSPGPRLPYGYTF
CDR3nt: TGTGCCAGCAGTCCCGGGCCCAGGTTGCCGTATGGCTACACCTTC

j_gene: TRBJ2-5
v_gene: TRBV5-1
abundance: NA
d_gene: NA
CDR3aa: CASSVPHVQETQYF
CDR3nt: TGCGCCAGCAGCGTTCCGCACGTCCAAGAGACCCAGTACTTC

j_gene: TRBJ1-1
v_gene: TRBV6-5
abundance: NA
d_gene: NA
CDR3aa: CASSYSNMNTEAFF
CDR3nt: TGTGCCAGCAGTTACTCGAATATGAACACTGAAGCTTTCTTT

j_gene: TRBJ2-5
v_gene: TRBV6-5
abundance: NA
d_gene: NA
CDR3aa: CASSPPGGLQETQYF
CDR3nt: TGTGCCAGCAGTCCCCCCGGAGGGTTACAAGAGACCCAGTACTTC

j_gene: TRBJ2-1
v_gene: TRBV2
abundance: NA
d_gene: NA
CDR3aa: CASSELPNRYSYNEQFF
CDR3nt: TGTGCCAGCAGTGAATTACCCAACAGGTACTCCTACAATGAGCAGTTCTTC

j_gene: TRBJ2-2
v_gene: TRBV4-2
abundance: once
d_gene: NA
CDR3aa: CASSQDVGVGELFF
CDR3nt: TGTGCCAGCAGCCAAGATGTTGGGGTCGGGGAGCTGTTTTTT

j_gene: TRBJ2-7
v_gene: TRBV10-1
abundance: once
d_gene: NA
CDR3aa: CASSEVPYEQYF
CDR3nt: TGCGCCAGCAGTGAGGTCCCCTACGAGCAGTACTTC

j_gene: TRBJ2-1
v_gene: TRBV5-1
abundance: NA
d_gene: TRBD2
CDR3aa: CASSSRSGRLEDEQFF
CDR3nt: TGCGCCAGCAGCTCACGTAGCGGGAGGTTGGAGGATGAGCAGTTCTTC

j_gene: TRBJ2-7
v_gene: TRBV9
abundance: NA
d_gene: TRBD1
CDR3aa: CASSEGTGSYEQYF
CDR3nt: TGTGCCAGCAGCGAGGGGACAGGGTCCTACGAGCAGTACTTC

j_gene: TRBJ1-1
v_gene: TRBV6-5
abundance: NA
d_gene: TRBD1
CDR3aa: CASNPGTGRNTEAFF
CDR3nt: TGTGCCAGCAATCCGGGGACAGGGCGAAACACTGAAGCTTTCTTT

j_gene: TRBJ2-3
v_gene: TRBV9
abundance: NA
d_gene: NA
CDR3aa: CASSVRDGGVDTQYF
CDR3nt: TGTGCCAGCAGCGTCCGGGACGGTGGCGTTGATACGCAGTATTTT

j_gene: TRBJ2-1
v_gene: TRBV12-2
abundance: NA
d_gene: NA
CDR3aa: CASRSVLRTSGRNEQFF
CDR3nt: TGTGCAAGTCGCTCGGTACTTAGGACTAGCGGGAGAAATGAGCAGTTCTTC

j_gene: TRBJ1-2
v_gene: TRBV6-5
abundance: NA
d_gene: NA
CDR3aa: CASSYSGGARYGYTF
CDR3nt: TGTGCCAGCAGTTACTCCGGCGGGGCCCGGTATGGCTACACCTTC

j_gene: TRBJ2-7
v_gene: TRBV27
abundance: NA
d_gene: TRBD2
CDR3aa: CASRTGLAGEQYF
CDR3nt: TGTGCCAGCAGGACCGGACTAGCTGGAGAGCAGTACTTC

j_gene: TRBJ2-3
v_gene: TRBV7-9
abundance: NA
d_gene: NA
CDR3aa: CASSTPSTDTQYF
CDR3nt: TGTGCCAGCAGCACCCCTAGCACAGATACGCAGTATTTT

j_gene: TRBJ1-5
v_gene: TRBV7-8
abundance: NA
d_gene: TRBD1
CDR3aa: CASSLARDSLFGSNQPQHF
CDR3nt: TGTGCCAGCAGCTTAGCCCGGGACAGCCTTTTCGGTAGCAATCAGCCCCAGCATTTT

j_gene: TRBJ1-2
v_gene: TRBV25-1
abundance: NA
d_gene: NA
CDR3aa: CASSEITGAAGYTF
CDR3nt: TGTGCCAGCAGTGAAATTACGGGGGCCGCAGGCTACACCTTC

j_gene: TRBJ1-2
v_gene: TRBV11-2
abundance: NA
d_gene: NA
CDR3aa: CASSFGGGLSNHYGYTF
CDR3nt: TGTGCCAGCAGCTTTGGGGGGGGCCTCAGCAACCACTATGGCTACACCTTC

j_gene: TRBJ2-1
v_gene: TRBV29-1
abundance: NA
d_gene: NA
CDR3aa: CSVAFGQSPYNEQFF
CDR3nt: TGCAGCGTTGCGTTTGGACAGTCTCCTTACAATGAGCAGTTCTTC

j_gene: TRBJ1-1
v_gene: TRBV2
abundance: NA
d_gene: NA
CDR3aa: CASSEAGGYTEAFF
CDR3nt: TGTGCCAGCAGTGAAGCGGGGGGCTACACTGAAGCTTTCTTT

j_gene: TRBJ1-1
v_gene: TRBV6-5
abundance: NA
d_gene: NA
CDR3aa: CASRKGGSTEAFF
CDR3nt: TGTGCCAGCAGGAAAGGGGGTAGCACTGAAGCTTTCTTT

j_gene: TRBJ2-3
v_gene: TRBV23-1
abundance: NA
d_gene: TRBD1
CDR3aa: CANPTGGTDTQYF
CDR3nt: TGCGCCAACCCGACAGGGGGCACAGATACGCAGTATTTT

j_gene: TRBJ1-1
v_gene: TRBV27
abundance: NA
d_gene: NA
CDR3aa: CASSLIFPTVRNTEAFF
CDR3nt: TGTGCCAGCAGTCTAATTTTTCCGACAGTTCGGAACACTGAAGCTTTCTTT

j_gene: TRBJ1-1
v_gene: TRBV30
abundance: NA
d_gene: NA
CDR3aa: CAWKFYAGTEAFF
CDR3nt: TGTGCCTGGAAGTTTTATGCGGGGACTGAAGCTTTCTTT

j_gene: TRBJ1-2
v_gene: TRBV4-1
abundance: once
d_gene: NA
CDR3aa: CASSQEQGINYGYTF
CDR3nt: TGCGCCAGCAGCCAAGAACAGGGTATTAACTATGGCTACACCTTC

j_gene: TRBJ1-1
v_gene: TRBV27
abundance: few
d_gene: TRBD1
CDR3aa: CASSIPGQANTEAFF
CDR3nt: TGTGCCAGCAGTATCCCCGGACAGGCCAACACTGAAGCTTTCTTT

j_gene: TRBJ2-7
v_gene: TRBV11-2
abundance: NA
d_gene: NA
CDR3aa: CASSLGSAYEQYF
CDR3nt: TGTGCCAGCAGCTTAGGCAGCGCGTACGAGCAGTACTTC

j_gene: TRBJ1-2
v_gene: TRBV28
abundance: few
d_gene: NA
CDR3aa: CATPAMTYGYTF
CDR3nt: TGTGCCACCCCTGCGATGACCTATGGCTACACCTTC

j_gene: TRBJ2-1
v_gene: TRBV19
abundance: NA
d_gene: NA
CDR3aa: CASLGGDEQFF
CDR3nt: TGTGCCAGCCTGGGCGGGGATGAGCAGTTCTTC

j_gene: TRBJ1-1
v_gene: TRBV19
abundance: NA
d_gene: NA
CDR3aa: CASSRGVLTEAFF
CDR3nt: TGTGCCAGTAGTCGGGGGGTATTAACTGAAGCTTTCTTT

j_gene: TRBJ2-3
v_gene: TRBV9
abundance: NA
d_gene: NA
CDR3aa: CASSGRDNTDTQYF
CDR3nt: TGTGCCAGCAGCGGCCGGGACAACACAGATACGCAGTATTTT

j_gene: TRBJ2-1
v_gene: TRBV28
abundance: NA
d_gene: TRBD2
CDR3aa: CASSALASGSSYNEQFF
CDR3nt: TGTGCCAGCAGTGCCCTGGCTAGCGGGAGCTCCTACAATGAGCAGTTCTTC

j_gene: TRBJ1-1
v_gene: TRBV5-4
abundance: NA
d_gene: TRBD1
CDR3aa: CASRAGGDTEAFF
CDR3nt: TGTGCCAGCAGGGCAGGGGGGGACACTGAAGCTTTCTTT

j_gene: TRBJ2-3
v_gene: TRBV2
abundance: NA
d_gene: NA
CDR3aa: CASRRLGDADTQYF
CDR3nt: TGTGCCAGCAGACGACTAGGGGATGCAGATACGCAGTATTTT

j_gene: TRBJ2-1
v_gene: TRBV29-1
abundance: NA
d_gene: TRBD2
CDR3aa: CSVAKGLAGDYNEQFF
CDR3nt: TGCAGCGTGGCTAAGGGACTAGCGGGAGATTACAATGAGCAGTTCTTC